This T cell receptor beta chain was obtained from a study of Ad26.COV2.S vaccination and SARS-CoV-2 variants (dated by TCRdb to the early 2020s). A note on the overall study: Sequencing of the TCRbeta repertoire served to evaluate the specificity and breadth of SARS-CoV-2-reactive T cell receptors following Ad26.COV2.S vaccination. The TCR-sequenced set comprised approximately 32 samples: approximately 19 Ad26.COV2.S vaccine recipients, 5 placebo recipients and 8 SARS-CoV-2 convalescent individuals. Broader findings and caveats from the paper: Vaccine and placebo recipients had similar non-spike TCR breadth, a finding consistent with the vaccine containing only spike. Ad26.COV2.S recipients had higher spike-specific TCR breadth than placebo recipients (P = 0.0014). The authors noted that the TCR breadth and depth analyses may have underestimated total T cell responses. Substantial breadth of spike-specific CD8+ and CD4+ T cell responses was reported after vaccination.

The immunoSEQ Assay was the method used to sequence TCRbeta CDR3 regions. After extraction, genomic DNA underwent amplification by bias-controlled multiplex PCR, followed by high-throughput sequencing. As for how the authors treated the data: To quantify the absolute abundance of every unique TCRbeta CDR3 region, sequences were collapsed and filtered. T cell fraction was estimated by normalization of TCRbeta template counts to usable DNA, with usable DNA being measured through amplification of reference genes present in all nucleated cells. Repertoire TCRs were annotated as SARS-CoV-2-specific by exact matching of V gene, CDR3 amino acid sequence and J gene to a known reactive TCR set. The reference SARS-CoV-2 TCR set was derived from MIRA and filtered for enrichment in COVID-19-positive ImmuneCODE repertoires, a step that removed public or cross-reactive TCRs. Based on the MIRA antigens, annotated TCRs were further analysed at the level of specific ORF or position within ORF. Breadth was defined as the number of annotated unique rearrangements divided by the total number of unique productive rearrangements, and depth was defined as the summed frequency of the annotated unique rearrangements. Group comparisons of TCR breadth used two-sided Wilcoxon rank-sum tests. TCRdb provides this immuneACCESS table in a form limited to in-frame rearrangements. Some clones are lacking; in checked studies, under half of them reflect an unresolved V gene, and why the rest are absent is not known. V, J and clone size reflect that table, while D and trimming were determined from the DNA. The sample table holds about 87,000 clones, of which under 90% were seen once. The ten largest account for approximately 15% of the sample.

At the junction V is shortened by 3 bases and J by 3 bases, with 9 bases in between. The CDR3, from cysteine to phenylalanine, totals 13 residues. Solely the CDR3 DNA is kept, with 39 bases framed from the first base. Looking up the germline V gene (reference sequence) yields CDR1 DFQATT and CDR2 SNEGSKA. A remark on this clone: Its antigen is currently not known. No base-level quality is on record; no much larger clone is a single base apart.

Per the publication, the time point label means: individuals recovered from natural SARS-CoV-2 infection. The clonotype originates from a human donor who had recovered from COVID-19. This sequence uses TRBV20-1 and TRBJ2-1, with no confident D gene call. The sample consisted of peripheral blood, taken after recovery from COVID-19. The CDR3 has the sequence CSASKANYNEQFF. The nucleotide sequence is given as TGCAGTGCTAGTAAAGCCAACTACAATGAGCAGTTCTTC.